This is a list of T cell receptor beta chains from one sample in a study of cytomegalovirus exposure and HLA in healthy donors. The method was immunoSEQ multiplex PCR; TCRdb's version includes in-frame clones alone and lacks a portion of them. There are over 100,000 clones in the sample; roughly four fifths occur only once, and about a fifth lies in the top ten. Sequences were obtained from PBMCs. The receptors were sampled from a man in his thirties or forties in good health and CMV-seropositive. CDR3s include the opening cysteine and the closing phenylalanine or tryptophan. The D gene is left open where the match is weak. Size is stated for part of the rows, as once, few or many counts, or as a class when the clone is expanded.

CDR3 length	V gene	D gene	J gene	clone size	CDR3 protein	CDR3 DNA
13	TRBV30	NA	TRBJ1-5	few	CAVAAGAGQPQHF	TGTGCGGTGGCTGCAGGGGCCGGGCAGCCCCAGCATTTT
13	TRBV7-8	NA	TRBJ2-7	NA	CASRGQGFYEQYF	TGTGCCAGCAGGGGGCAGGGTTTCTACGAGCAGTACTTC
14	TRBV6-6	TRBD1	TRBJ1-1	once	CASSQLTGGTEAFF	TGTGCCAGCAGTCAACTTACAGGGGGAACTGAAGCTTTCTTT
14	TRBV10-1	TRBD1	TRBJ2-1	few	CASSEGTGYNEQFF	TGCGCCAGCAGTGAGGGGACAGGCTACAATGAGCAGTTCTTC
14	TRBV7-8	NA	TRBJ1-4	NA	CASSKTDTNEKLFF	TGTGCCAGCAGCAAGACAGATACTAATGAAAAACTGTTTTTT
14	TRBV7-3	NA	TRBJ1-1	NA	CASSLLPGYTEAFF	TGTGCCAGCAGCTTACTCCCAGGGTACACTGAAGCTTTCTTT
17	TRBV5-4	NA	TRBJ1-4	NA	CASSLGGGGATNEKLFF	TGTGCCAGCAGCTTGGGGGGGGGCGGTGCAACTAATGAAAAACTGTTTTTT
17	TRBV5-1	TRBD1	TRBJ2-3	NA	CASSPAGTGGPTGTQYF	TGCGCCAGCAGCCCAGCCGGGACAGGGGGGCCCACAGGTACGCAGTATTTT
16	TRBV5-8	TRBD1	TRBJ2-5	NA	CASSPGTGVVGETQYF	TGTGCCAGCAGCCCCGGCACAGGGGTAGTGGGAGAGACCCAGTACTTC
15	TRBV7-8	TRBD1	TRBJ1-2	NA	CASSLAGTGSQGYTF	TGTGCCAGCAGCTTAGCCGGGACAGGGTCTCAAGGCTACACCTTC
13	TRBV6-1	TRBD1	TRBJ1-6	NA	CASIGTGGSPLHF	TGTGCCAGCATTGGGACAGGGGGCTCACCCCTCCACTTT
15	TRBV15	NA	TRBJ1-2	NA	CATSSLRDQNYGYTF	TGTGCCACCAGCAGCTTGAGGGATCAAAACTATGGCTACACCTTC
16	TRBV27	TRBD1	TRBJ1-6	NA	CASSFEGQGYNSPLHF	TGTGCCAGCAGTTTCGAGGGACAGGGGTATAATTCACCCCTCCACTTT
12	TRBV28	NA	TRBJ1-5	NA	CASRGRDQPQHF	TGTGCCAGCAGGGGGCGAGATCAGCCCCAGCATTTT
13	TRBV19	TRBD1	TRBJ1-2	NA	CASSAGQNYGYTF	TGTGCCAGTAGCGCGGGACAGAACTATGGCTACACCTTC
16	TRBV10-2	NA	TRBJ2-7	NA	CASSESGWGRSYEQYF	TGCGCCAGCAGTGAGTCAGGGTGGGGCCGCTCCTACGAGCAGTACTTC
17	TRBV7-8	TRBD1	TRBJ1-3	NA	CASRSPGQGRFGNTIYF	TGTGCCAGCAGATCACCGGGACAGGGAAGATTTGGAAACACCATATATTTT
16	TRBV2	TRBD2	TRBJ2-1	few	CASRRGLAGGNNEQFF	TGTGCCAGCAGACGTGGACTAGCGGGAGGAAACAATGAGCAGTTCTTC
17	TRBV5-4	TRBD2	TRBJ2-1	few	CATVGAGGPHLNNEQFF	TGTGCCACCGTAGGGGCGGGAGGGCCCCACCTAAACAATGAGCAGTTCTTC
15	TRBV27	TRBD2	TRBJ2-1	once	CASSPGTSGGNEQFF	TGTGCCAGCAGTCCCGGGACTAGCGGGGGAAATGAGCAGTTCTTC
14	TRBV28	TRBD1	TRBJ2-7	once	CASRQDRDVFEQYF	TGTGCCAGCAGGCAGGACAGGGATGTTTTCGAGCAGTACTTC
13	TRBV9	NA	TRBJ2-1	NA	CASSVGGGALPFF	NA
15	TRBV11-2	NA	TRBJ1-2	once	CASSLDPQGSLGYTF	TGTGCCAGCAGCTTAGATCCACAGGGCTCGCTTGGCTACACCTTC
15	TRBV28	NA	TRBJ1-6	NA	CASTTNGRYNSPLHF	TGTGCCAGCACGACTAATGGCAGATATAATTCACCCCTCCACTTT
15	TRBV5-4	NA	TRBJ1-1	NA	CASSLARLANTEAFF	TGTGCCAGCAGCTTGGCGCGACTCGCGAACACTGAAGCTTTCTTT
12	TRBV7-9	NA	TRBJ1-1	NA	CASSPRGTEAFF	TGTGCCAGCAGCCCAAGAGGGACTGAAGCTTTCTTT
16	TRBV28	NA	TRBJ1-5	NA	CASSTQGQGSNQPQHF	TGTGCCAGCAGTACACAAGGCCAGGGGAGCAATCAGCCCCAGCATTTT
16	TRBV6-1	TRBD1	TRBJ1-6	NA	CASSDPGQGANSPLHF	TGTGCCAGCAGTGATCCGGGACAGGGGGCTAATTCACCCCTCCACTTT
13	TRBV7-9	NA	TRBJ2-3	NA	CASSFSALGTQYF	TGTGCCAGCAGCTTTAGCGCTTTGGGGACGCAGTATTTT
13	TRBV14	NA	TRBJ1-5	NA	CASSRGGNQPQHF	TGTGCCAGCAGCAGGGGAGGGAATCAGCCCCAGCATTTT
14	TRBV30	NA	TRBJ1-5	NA	CAWSPGDSNQPQHF	TGTGCCTGGAGTCCAGGGGATAGCAATCAGCCCCAGCATTTT
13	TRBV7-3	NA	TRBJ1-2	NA	CASSLSAGYGYTF	TGTGCCAGCAGCTTATCAGCAGGCTATGGCTACACCTTC
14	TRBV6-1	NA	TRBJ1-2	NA	CASSEGPSGDGYTF	TGTGCCAGCAGTGAAGGCCCGTCAGGGGACGGCTACACCTTC
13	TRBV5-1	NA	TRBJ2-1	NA	CASSLGGYNEQFF	TGCGCCAGCAGCTTAGGCGGGTACAATGAGCAGTTCTTC
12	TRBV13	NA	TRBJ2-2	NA	CASSPDSGELFF	TGTGCCAGCAGCCCCGACTCCGGGGAGCTGTTTTTT
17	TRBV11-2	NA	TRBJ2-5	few	CASSLAAGTSNRETQYF	TGTGCCAGCAGCTTAGCCGCCGGGACTTCAAATCGAGAGACCCAGTACTTC
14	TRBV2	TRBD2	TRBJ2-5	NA	CASASGLAGETQYF	TGTGCCAGCGCCTCCGGACTAGCGGGAGAGACCCAGTACTTC
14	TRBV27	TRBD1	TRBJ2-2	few	CASSLEGASGELFF	TGTGCCAGCAGTTTAGAGGGGGCGTCCGGGGAGCTGTTTTTT
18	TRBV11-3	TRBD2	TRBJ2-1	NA	CASSLDLAGGRAHNEQFF	TGTGCCAGCAGCTTAGATCTAGCGGGAGGCCGCGCCCACAATGAGCAGTTCTTC
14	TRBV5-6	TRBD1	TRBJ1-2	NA	CASSGPDRVHGYTF	TGTGCCAGCAGCGGACCCGACAGGGTTCATGGCTACACCTTC
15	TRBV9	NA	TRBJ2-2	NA	CASSVEVVGTGELFF	TGTGCCAGCAGCGTAGAAGTAGTTGGCACCGGGGAGCTGTTTTTT
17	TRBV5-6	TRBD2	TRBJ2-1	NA	CASSLVLAGTPYNEQFF	TGTGCCAGCAGCTTGGTGCTAGCGGGGACCCCTTACAATGAGCAGTTCTTC
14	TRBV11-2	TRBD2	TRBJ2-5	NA	CASSSRLAQETQYF	TGTGCCAGCAGCTCCCGACTAGCTCAAGAGACCCAGTACTTC
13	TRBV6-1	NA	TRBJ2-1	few	CASSGVGVGEQFF	TGTGCCAGCAGTGGTGTAGGGGTGGGTGAGCAGTTCTTC
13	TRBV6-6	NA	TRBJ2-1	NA	CASSTSSYNEQFF	TGTGCCAGCAGCACGAGCTCCTACAATGAGCAGTTCTTC
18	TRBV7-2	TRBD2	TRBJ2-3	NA	CASSLVRTSGGATDTQYF	TGTGCCAGCAGCTTAGTCCGGACTAGCGGGGGGGCCACAGATACGCAGTATTTT
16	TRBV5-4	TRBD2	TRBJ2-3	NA	CASSSRTSGFTDTQYF	TGTGCCAGCAGCTCTAGGACTAGCGGGTTCACAGATACGCAGTATTTT
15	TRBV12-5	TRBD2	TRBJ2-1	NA	CASGTGTSAYNEQFF	TGTGCTAGTGGAACCGGGACTAGCGCCTACAATGAGCAGTTCTTC
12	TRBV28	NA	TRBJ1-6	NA	CAAKGVNSPLHF	TGTGCCGCTAAAGGGGTAAATTCACCCCTCCACTTT
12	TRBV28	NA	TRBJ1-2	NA	CASSFGGHGYTF	TGTGCCAGCAGTTTCGGGGGGCATGGCTACACCTTC
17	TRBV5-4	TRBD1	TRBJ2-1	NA	CASSPPGGAKTPNEQFF	TGTGCCAGCAGCCCCCCAGGGGGCGCAAAGACCCCCAATGAGCAGTTCTTC
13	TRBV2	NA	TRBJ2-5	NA	CASKRLAEETQYF	TGTGCCAGCAAAAGGCTAGCCGAGGAGACCCAGTACTTC
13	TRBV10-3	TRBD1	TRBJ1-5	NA	CAMGRGGNQPQHF	TGTGCCATGGGCAGGGGGGGCAATCAGCCCCAGCATTTT
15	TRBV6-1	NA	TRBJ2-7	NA	CASSAPWTASNEQYF	TGTGCCAGCAGCGCTCCGTGGACAGCCAGCAACGAGCAGTACTTC
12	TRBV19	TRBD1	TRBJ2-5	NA	CASSLTGQVRNF	TGTGCCAGTAGTTTGACGGGACAGGTCCGCAACTTC